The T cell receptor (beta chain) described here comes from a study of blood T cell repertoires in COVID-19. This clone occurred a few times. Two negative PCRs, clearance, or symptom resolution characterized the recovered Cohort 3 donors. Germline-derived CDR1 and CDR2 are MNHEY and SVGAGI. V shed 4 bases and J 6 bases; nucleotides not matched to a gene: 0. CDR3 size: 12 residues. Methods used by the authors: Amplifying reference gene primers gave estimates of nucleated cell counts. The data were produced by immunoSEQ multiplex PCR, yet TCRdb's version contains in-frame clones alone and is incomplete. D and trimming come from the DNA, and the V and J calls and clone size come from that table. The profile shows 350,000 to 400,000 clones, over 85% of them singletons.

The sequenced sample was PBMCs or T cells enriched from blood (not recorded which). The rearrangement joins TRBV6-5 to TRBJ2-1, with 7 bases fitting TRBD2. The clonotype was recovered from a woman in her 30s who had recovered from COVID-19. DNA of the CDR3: TGTGCCAGCAGTTGGGGGGGCAATGAGCAGTTCTTC. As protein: CASSWGGNEQFF.